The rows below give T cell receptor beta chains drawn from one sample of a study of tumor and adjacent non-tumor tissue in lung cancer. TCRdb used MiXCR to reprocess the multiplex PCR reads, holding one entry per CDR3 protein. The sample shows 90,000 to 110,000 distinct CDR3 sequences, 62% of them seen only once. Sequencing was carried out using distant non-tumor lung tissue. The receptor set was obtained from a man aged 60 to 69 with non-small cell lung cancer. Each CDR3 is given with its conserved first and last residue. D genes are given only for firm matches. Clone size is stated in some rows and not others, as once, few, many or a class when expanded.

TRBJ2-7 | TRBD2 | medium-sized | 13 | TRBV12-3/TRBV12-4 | CASSPELASEQYF | TGTGCCAGCAGTCCCGAACTAGCGTCCGAGCAGTACTTC
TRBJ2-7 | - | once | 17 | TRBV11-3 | CASSFGTHPGQTYEQYF | TGTGCCAGCAGCTTTGGGACCCATCCCGGACAGACTTACGAGCAGTACTTC
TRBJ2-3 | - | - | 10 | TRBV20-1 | CSANTDTQYF | TGCAGTGCTAACACAGATACGCAGTATTTT
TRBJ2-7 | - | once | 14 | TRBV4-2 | CVSSSELGSYEQYF | TGTGTCAGTAGTTCCGAGCTTGGCTCCTACGAGCAGTACTTC
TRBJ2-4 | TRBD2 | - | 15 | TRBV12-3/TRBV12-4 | CANSTGDGRGDVQYF | TGTGCCAACAGTACTGGGGACGGTCGGGGGGACGTTCAGTACTTC
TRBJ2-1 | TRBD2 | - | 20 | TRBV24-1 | CAISYPTGLAGGGGHNEQFF | TGTGCCATCAGTTACCCGACAGGACTAGCGGGAGGGGGCGGGCACAATGAGCAGTTCTTC
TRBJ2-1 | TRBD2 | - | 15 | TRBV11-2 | CASFLAGGPIDEQFF | TGTGCCAGCTTTCTAGCGGGAGGGCCAATTGATGAGCAGTTCTTC
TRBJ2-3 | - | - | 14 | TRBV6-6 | CASSPRASTNTQYF | TGTGCCAGCTCGCCTAGGGCTAGCACAAATACGCAGTATTTT
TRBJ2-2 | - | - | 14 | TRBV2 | CAGSPVGYAGELFF | TGTGCCGGCAGCCCAGTTGGGTACGCCGGGGAGCTGTTTTTT
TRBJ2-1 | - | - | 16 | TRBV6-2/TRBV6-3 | CAGSPPIITGDNEQFF | TGTGCCGGCAGCCCCCCGATAATAACGGGGGACAATGAGCAGTTCTTC
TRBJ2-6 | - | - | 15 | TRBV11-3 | CANNQQGSRANVLTF | TGTGCCAACAACCAACAGGGTTCTAGGGCCAACGTCCTGACTTTC
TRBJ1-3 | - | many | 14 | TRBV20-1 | CSAPGDVPGNTIYF | TGCAGTGCACCCGGGGACGTACCTGGAAACACCATATATTTT
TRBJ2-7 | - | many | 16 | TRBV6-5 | CASSYSIQGTSGEQYF | TGTGCCAGCAGTTACTCGATCCAGGGTACATCGGGCGAGCAGTACTTC
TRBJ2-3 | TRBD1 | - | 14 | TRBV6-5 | CASGPDRGLDTQYF | TGTGCCAGCGGTCCGGACAGGGGGCTAGATACACAGTATTTT
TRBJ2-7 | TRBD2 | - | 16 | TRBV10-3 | CAISDPRLAYTYEQYF | TGTGCCATCAGTGACCCACGACTAGCGTACACCTACGAGCAGTACTTC
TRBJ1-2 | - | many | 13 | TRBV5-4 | CASSLDGNYGYTF | TGTGCCAGCAGCCTAGACGGGAACTATGGCTACACCTTC
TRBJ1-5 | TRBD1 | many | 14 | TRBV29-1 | CSVAGGVGNQPQHF | TGCAGCGTAGCAGGGGGCGTTGGCAATCAGCCCCAGCATTTT
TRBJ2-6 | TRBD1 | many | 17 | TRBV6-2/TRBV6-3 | CASSPHRGGTGANVLTF | TGTGCCAGCAGCCCCCACAGGGGCGGAACTGGGGCCAACGTCCTGACTTTC
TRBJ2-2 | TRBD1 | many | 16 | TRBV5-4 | CASSPTRGLGTGELFF | TGTGCCAGCAGCCCGACCAGGGGGCTCGGAACCGGGGAGCTGTTTTTT
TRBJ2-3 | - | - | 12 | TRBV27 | CASSSYGDTQYF | TGTGCCAGCAGTTCGTATGGAGATACGCAGTATTTT
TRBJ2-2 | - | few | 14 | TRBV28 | CASSLRLFTGELFF | TGTGCCAGCAGTTTAAGACTTTTCACCGGGGAGCTGTTTTTT
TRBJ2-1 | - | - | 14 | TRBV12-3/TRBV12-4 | CASSSGTTGDEQFF | TGTGCCAGCAGTTCCGGGACCACCGGGGATGAGCAATTCTTC
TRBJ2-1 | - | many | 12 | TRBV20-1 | CSVGQKVNEQFF | TGCAGTGTGGGTCAGAAGGTAAATGAGCAGTTCTTC
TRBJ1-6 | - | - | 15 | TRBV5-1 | CASMTGLGWNSLLHF | TGCGCCAGCATGACGGGGCTAGGATGGAATTCACTCCTCCACTTT
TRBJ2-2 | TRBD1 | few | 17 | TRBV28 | CASIEGDDRGGTGELFF | TGTGCCAGCATCGAGGGGGACGACAGGGGTGGGACCGGGGAGCTGTTTTTT
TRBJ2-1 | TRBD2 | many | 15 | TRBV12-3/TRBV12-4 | CASTRSGTSGLEQFF | TGTGCCAGCACCCGGTCAGGGACTAGCGGATTAGAGCAGTTCTTC
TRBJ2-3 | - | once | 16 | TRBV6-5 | CVSSYRDVLGTDTQYF | TGTGTCAGCAGCTACAGGGATGTGTTGGGCACAGATACGCAGTATTTT
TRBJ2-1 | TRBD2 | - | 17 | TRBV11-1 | CASSPPGLAGGHSEQFF | TGTGCCAGCAGCCCGCCAGGACTAGCGGGAGGACACAGTGAGCAGTTCTTC
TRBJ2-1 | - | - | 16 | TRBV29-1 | CSANETTQGGMAEQFF | TGCAGCGCTAACGAAACCACACAGGGTGGCATGGCTGAGCAGTTCTTC
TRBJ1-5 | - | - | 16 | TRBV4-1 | CASSRDPGNGNQPKHF | TGCGCCAGCAGCCGAGATCCAGGAAATGGCAATCAGCCCAAGCATTTT
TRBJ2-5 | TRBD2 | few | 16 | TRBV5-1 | CASSLGTSGSQETQYF | TGCGCCAGCAGCTTGGGGACTAGCGGGAGCCAAGAGACCCAGTACTTC
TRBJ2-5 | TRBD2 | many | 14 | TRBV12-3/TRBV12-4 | CASSFGLAGETQYF | TGTGCCAGCAGTTTCGGACTAGCGGGAGAGACCCAGTACTTC
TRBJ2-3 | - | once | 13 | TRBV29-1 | CNIAPKGADTQYF | TGCAACATTGCACCCAAGGGGGCAGATACGCAGTATTTT
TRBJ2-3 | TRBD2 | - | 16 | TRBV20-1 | CSASSEREWSTDTQYF | TGCAGTGCTAGTTCCGAGCGGGAGTGGAGCACAGATACGCAGTATTTT
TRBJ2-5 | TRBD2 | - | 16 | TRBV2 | CVSSLGLAGGAETPYF | TGTGTCAGCAGTTTGGGACTAGCGGGAGGGGCGGAGACCCCGTACTTC
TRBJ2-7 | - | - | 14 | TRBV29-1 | CSVGPGEAVSEQYF | TGCAGCGTTGGTCCGGGAGAGGCGGTGAGCGAGCAGTACTTT
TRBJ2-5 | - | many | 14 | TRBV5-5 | CASSLTGAQETQYF | TGTGCCAGCAGCTTGACCGGAGCTCAAGAGACCCAGTACTTC